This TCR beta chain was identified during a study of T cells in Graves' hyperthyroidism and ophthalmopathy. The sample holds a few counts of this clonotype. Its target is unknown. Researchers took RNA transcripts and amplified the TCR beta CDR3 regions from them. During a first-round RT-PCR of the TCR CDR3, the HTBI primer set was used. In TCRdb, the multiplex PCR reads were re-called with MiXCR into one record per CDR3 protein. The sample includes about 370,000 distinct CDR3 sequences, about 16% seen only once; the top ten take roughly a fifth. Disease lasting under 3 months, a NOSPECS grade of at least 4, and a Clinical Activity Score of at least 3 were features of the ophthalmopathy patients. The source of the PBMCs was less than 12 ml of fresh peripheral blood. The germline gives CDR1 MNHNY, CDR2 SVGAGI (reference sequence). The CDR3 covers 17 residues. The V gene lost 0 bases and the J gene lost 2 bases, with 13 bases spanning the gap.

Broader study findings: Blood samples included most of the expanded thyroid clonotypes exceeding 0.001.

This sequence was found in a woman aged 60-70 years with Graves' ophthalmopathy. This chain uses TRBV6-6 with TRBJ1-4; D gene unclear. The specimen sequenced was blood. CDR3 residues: CASSYSTRLATNEKLFF. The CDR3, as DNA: TGTGCCAGCAGTTACTCGACACGTCTTGCGACTAATGAAAAACTGTTTTTT.